This TCR beta chain was sequenced for a study of blood T cell repertoires in COVID-19. Study details: The study drew acute and convalescent COVID-19 samples from the United States, Italy and Spain.

Sequencing was performed with immunoSEQ multiplex PCR; in TCRdb, only in-frame clones are kept and a portion is missing. This table has some 400,000 clones, nearly 90% appearing once. On this clone: The sample carries other DNA sequences with the same CDR3.

CDR1 is SGHAT and CDR2 is FQNNGV in the germline V gene. The V and J ends lost 5 bases and 0 bases respectively, with 10 bases between them. The CDR3 is 14 residues long. The V and J genes are TRBV11-2 and TRBJ1-1; D may be TRBD1 (5 bases). The clonotype was recovered from a man aged 18 to 29 with active or convalescent COVID-19. The sample was peripheral blood. CDR3: CASSLGGVNTEAFF. The CDR3 DNA is TGTGCCAGCAGCCTGGGAGGGGTGAACACTGAAGCTTTCTTT.